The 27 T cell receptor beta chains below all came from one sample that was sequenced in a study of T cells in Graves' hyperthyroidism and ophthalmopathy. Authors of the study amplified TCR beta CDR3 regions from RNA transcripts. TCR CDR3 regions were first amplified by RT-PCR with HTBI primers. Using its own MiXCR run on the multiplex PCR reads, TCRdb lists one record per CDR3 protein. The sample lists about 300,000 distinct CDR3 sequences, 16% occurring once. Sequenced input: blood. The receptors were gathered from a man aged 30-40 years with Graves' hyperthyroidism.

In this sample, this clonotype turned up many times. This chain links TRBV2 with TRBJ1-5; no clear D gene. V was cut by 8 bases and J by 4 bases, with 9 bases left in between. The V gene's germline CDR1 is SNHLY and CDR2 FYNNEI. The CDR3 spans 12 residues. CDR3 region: CASSGDNQPQHF. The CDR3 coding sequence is TGTGCCAGCTCCGGAGATAATCAGCCCCAGCATTTT.

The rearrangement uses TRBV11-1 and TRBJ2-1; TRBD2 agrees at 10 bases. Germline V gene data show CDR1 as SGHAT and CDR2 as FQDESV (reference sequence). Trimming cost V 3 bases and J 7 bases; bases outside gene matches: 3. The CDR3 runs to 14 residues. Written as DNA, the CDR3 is TGTGCCAGCAGCTTGGCTAGCGGGAGAAATGAGCAGTTCTTC. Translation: CASSLASGRNEQFF.

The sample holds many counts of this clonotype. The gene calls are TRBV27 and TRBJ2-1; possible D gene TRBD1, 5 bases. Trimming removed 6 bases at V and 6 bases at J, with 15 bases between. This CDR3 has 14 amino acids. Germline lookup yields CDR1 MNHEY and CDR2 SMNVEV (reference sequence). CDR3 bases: TGTGCCAGCAGCCTGGGGCCGTCGGGCAATGAGCAGTTCTTC. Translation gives CASSLGPSGNEQFF.

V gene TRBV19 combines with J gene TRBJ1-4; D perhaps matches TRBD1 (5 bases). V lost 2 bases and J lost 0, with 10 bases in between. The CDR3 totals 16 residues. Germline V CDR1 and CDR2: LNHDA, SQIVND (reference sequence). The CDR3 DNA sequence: TGTGCCAGTAGTATATACGACAGCTCAACTAATGAAAAACTGTTTTTT. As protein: CASSIYDSSTNEKLFF.

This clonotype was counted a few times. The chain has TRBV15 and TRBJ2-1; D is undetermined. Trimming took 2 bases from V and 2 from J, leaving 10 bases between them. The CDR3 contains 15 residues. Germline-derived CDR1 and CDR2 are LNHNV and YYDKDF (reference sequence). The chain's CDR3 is CATSRPDLPYNEQFF. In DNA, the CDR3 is TGTGCCACCAGCAGACCCGACCTGCCCTACAATGAGCAGTTCTTC.

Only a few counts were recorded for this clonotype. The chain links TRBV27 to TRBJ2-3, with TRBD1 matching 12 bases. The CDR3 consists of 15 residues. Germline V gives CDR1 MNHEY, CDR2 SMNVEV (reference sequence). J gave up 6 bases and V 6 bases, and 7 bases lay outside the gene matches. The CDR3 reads CASSPGQGAGDTQYF. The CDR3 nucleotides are TGTGCCAGCAGCCCGGGACAGGGGGCAGGGGATACGCAGTATTTT.

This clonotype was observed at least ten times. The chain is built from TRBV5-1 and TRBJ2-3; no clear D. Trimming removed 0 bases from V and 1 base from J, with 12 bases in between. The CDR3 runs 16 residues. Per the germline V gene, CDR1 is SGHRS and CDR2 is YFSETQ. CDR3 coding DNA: TGCGCCAGCAGCTTGGCCGGAATGACACGCACAGATACGCAGTATTTT. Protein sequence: CASSLAGMTRTDTQYF.

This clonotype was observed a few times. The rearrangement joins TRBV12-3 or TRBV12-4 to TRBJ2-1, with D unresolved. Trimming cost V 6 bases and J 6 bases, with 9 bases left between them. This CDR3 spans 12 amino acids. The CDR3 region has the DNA TGTGCCAGCAGCCAGCCCCGCAATGAGCAGTTCTTC. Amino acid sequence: CASSQPRNEQFF.

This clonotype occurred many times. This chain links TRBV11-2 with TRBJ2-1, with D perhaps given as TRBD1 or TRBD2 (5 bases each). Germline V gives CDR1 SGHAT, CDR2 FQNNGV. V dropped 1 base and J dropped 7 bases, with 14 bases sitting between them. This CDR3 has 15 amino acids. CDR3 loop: CASSLVGTASNEQFF. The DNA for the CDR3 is TGTGCCAGCAGCTTAGTTGGGACGGCGAGTAATGAGCAGTTCTTC.

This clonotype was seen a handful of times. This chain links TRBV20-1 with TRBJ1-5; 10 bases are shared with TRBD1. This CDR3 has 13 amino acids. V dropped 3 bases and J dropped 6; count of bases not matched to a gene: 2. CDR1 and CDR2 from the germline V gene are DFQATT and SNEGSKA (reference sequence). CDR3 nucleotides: TGCAGTGCTAGCCGGGACAGGGGTCAGCCCCAGCATTTT. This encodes CSASRDRGQPQHF.

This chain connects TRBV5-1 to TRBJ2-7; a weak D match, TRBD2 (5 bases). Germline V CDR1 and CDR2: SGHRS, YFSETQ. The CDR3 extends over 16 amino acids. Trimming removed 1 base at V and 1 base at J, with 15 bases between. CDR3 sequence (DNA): TGCGCCAGCAGCTTGACTTTAGCGCTACCGTCCTACGAGCAGTACTTC. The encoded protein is CASSLTLALPSYEQYF.

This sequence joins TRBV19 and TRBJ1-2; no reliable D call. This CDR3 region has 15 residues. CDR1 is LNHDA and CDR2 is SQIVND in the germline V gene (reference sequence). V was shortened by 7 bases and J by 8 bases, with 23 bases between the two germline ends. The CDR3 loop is CASTIGRAAALGYTF. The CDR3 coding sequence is TGTGCCAGTACCATCGGACGGGCCGCTGCGTTGGGCTACACCTTC.

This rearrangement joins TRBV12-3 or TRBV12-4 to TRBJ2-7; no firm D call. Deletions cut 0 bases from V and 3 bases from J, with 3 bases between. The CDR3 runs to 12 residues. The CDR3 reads CASSLANYEQYF. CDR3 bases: TGTGCCAGCAGTTTAGCTAACTACGAGCAGTACTTC.

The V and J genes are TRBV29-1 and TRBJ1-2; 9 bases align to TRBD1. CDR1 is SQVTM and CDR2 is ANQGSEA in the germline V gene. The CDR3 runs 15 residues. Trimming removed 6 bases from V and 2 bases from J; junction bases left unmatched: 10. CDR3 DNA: TGCAGCGTCAAGGGTACCGGGACAGGGAACTATGGCTACACCTTC. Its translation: CSVKGTGTGNYGYTF. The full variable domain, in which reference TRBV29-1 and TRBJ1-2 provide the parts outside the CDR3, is SAVISQKPSRDICQRGTSLTIQCQVDSQVTMMFWYRQQPGQSLTLIATANQGSEATYESGFVIDKFPISRPNLTFSTLTVSNMSPEDSSIYLCSVKGTGTGNYGYTFGSGTRLTVV.

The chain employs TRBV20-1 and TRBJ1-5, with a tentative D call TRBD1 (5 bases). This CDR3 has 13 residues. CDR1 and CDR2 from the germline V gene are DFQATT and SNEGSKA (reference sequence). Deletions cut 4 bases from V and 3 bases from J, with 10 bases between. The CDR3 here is CSAKDTNNQPQHF. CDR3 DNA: TGCAGTGCTAAGGACACAAACAATCAGCCCCAGCATTTT.

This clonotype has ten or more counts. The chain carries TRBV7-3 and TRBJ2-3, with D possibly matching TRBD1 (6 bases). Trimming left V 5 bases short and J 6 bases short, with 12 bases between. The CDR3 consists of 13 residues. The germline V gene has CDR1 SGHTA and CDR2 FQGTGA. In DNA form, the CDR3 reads TGTGCCAGCAGCCCATTCAGGGGCGATACGCAGTATTTT. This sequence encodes CASSPFRGDTQYF.

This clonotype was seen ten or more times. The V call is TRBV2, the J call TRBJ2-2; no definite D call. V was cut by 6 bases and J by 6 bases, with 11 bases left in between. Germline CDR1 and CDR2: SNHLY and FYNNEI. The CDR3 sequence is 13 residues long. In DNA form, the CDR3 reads TGTGCCAGCAGACAAGCTAGGGCCGGGGAGCTGTTTTTT. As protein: CASRQARAGELFF.

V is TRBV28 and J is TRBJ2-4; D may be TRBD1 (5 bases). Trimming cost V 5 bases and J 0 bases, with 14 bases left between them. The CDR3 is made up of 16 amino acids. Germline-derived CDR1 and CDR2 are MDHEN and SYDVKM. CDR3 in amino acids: CASSPSGFRAKNIQYF. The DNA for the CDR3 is TGTGCCAGCAGTCCTTCAGGGTTTCGAGCCAAAAACATTCAGTACTTC.

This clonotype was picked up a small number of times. In DNA form, the CDR3 reads TGCGCCAGCAGCTCCGGGACCTATAATTCACCCCTCCACTTT. Its protein is CASSSGTYNSPLHF. This chain joins TRBV5-1 and TRBJ1-6, with D unresolved. V lost 3 bases, J lost 2 bases, and 6 bases lay in between. Germline V gene lookup returns CDR1 SGHRS and CDR2 YFSETQ. CDR3 size: 14 residues.

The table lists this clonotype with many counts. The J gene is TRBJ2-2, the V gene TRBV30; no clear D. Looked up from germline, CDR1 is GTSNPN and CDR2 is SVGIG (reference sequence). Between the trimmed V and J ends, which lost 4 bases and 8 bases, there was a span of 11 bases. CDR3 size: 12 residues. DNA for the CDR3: TGTGCCTGGACCACGGTAGTAGGGGAGCTGTTTTTT. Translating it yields CAWTTVVGELFF.

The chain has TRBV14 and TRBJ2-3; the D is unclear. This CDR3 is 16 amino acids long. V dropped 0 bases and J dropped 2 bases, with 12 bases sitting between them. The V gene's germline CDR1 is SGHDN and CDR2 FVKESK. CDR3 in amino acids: CASSQDWASDTDTQYF. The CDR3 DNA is TGTGCCAGCAGCCAAGATTGGGCTTCAGACACAGATACGCAGTATTTT. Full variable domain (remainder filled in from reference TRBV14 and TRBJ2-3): EAGVTQFPSHSVIEKGQTVTLRCDPISGHDNLYWYRRVMGKEIKFLLHFVKESKQDESGMPNNRFLAERTGGTYSTLKVQPAELEDSGVYFCASSQDWASDTDTQYFGPGTRLTVL.

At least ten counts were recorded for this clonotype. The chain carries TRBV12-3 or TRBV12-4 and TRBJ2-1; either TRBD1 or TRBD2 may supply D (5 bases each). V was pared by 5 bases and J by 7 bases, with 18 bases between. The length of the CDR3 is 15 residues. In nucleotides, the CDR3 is TGTGCCAGCAGTCCTTTGGGGCTCCGGGAAAATGAGCAGTTCTTC. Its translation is CASSPLGLRENEQFF.

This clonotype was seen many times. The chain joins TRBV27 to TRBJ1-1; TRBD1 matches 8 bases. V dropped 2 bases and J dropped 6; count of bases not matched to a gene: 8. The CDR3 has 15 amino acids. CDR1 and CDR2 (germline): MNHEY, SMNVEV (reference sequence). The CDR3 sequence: CASSLSQGAPPEAFF. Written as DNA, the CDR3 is TGTGCCAGCAGTTTAAGTCAGGGGGCCCCCCCTGAAGCTTTCTTT.

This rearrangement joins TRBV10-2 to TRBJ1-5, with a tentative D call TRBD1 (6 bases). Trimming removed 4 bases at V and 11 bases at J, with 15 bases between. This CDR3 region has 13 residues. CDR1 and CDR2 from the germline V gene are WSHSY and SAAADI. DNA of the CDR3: TGCGCCAGCAGTGTTGGGGGCCCAGGGGCCCAGCATTTT. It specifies CASSVGGPGAQHF.

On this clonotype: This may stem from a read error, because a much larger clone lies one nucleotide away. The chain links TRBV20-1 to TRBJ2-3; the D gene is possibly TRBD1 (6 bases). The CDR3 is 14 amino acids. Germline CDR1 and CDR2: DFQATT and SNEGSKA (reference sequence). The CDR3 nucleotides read TGCAGTGCACAGGGACGCGGCGGCACAGGTACGCAGTATTTT. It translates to CSAQGRGGTGTQYF.

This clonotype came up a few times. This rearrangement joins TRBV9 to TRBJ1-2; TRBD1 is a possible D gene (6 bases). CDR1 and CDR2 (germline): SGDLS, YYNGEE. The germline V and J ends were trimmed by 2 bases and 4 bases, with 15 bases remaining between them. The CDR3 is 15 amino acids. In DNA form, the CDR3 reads TGTGCCAGCAGCGTTGGTCGGGGGGCCGTCTATGGCTACACCTTC. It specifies CASSVGRGAVYGYTF.

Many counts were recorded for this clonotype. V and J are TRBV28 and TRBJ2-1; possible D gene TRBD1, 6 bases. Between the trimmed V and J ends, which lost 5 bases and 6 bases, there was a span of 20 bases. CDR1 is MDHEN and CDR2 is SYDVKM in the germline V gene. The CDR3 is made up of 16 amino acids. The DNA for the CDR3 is TGTGCCAGCAGTGTGTCCGGGACACAATTCGGCAATGAGCAGTTCTTC. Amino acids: CASSVSGTQFGNEQFF.